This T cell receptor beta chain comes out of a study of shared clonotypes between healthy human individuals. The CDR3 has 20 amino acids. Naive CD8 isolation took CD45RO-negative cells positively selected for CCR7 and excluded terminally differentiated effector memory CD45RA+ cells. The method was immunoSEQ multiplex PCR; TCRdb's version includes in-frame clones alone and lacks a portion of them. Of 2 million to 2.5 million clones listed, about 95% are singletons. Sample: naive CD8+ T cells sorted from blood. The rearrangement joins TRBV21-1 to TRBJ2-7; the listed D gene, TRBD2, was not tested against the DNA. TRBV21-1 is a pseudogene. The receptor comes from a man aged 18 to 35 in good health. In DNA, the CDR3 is TGTGCCAGCAGCAAAGTAGGGACTAGCGGGAGGGCCTTTGAGGACTACGAGCAGTACTTC. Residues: CASSKVGTSGRAFEDYEQYF.